This T cell receptor (beta chain) was captured in a study of blood T cell repertoires in COVID-19. V lost 7 bases, J lost 6 bases, and 13 bases lay in between. The CDR3 spans 12 residues. The germline V gene encodes CDR1 SGHRS and CDR2 YFSETQ. How the authors handled the data: Researchers report that nucleated cell counts were estimated from reference gene primer amplification. Repertoires were generated with immunoSEQ multiplex PCR, while TCRdb's copy carries only in-frame clones and drops some. From that table come the V and J calls and clone size; the DNA was used to work out D and trimming. The repertoire holds 45,000 to 60,000 clones, approximately 86% seen once, with roughly 6.7% in the top ten.

V is TRBV5-1 and J is TRBJ1-2, with D possibly being TRBD1 (6 bases). This receptor was obtained from a human donor with active COVID-19. The donor label of this sample is uncertain. Sequencing used peripheral blood. CDR3 in amino acids: CASRAEGDGYTF. The CDR3 region has the DNA TGCGCCAGCCGCGCAGAGGGGGATGGCTACACCTTC. The full variable domain, completed using reference TRBV5-1 and TRBJ1-2, is KAGVTQTPRYLIKTRGQQVTLSCSPISGHRSVSWYQQTPGQGLQFLFEYFSETQRNKGNFPGRFSGRQFSNSRSEMNVSTLELGDSALYLCASRAEGDGYTFGSGTRLTVV.